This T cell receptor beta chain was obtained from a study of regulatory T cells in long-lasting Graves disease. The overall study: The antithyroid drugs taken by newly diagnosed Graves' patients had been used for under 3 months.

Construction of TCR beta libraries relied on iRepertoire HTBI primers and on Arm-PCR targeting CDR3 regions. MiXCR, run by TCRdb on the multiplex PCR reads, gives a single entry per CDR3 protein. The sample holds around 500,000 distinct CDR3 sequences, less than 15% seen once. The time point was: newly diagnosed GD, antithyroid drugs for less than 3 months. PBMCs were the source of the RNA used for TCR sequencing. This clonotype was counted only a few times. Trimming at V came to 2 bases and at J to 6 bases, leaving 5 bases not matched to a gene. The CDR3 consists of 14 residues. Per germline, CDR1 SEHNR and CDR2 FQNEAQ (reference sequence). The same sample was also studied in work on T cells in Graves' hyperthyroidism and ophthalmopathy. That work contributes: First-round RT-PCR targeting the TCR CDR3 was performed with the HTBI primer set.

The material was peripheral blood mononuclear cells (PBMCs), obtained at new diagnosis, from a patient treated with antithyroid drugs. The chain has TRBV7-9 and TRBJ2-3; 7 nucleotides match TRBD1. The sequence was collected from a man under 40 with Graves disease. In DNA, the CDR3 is TGTGCCAGCAGCTTAACGACAGGGAGTGATACGCAGTATTTT. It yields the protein CASSLTTGSDTQYF.